The 22 T cell receptor beta chains in this list originate from one sample, sequenced in a study of T cell responses to AZD1222 COVID-19 vaccine. The protocol was immunoSEQ multiplex PCR, while the TCRdb copy is restricted to in-frame clones and leaves out a portion. This sample has some 150,000 clones, with 75% to 95% found just once. Sequenced material: peripheral blood, taken on day 0 of AZD1222 vaccination. The source is an adult in good health.

The chain uses TRBV7-6 and TRBJ1-5; 9 positions agree with TRBD1. The V and J ends lost 1 base and 6 bases, in that order; junction bases with no gene match: 7. Germline values: CDR1 SGHVS, CDR2 FNYEAQ. This CDR3 is built from 16 residues. The CDR3 reads CASSLVQGQGGQPQHF. Here the CDR3 DNA reads TGTGCCAGCAGCTTAGTGCAGGGACAGGGTGGTCAGCCCCAGCATTTT.

A single count supports this clone. The chain employs TRBV6-5 and TRBJ2-2; D ambiguous. The germline CDR1 and CDR2 sequences are MNHEY and SVGAGI. The CDR3 totals 11 residues. The ends were cut back, 5 bases at V and 2 bases at J, with 0 bases in the middle. CDR3 nucleotide sequence: TGTGCCAGCAGTAACACCGGGGAGCTGTTTTTT. This translates into CASSNTGELFF.

The J gene is TRBJ1-4, the V gene TRBV29-1; 8 positions agree with TRBD1. Losses at the gene ends were 4 bases for V and 3 bases for J; bases not matched to a gene: 16. The CDR3 consists of 18 residues. The germline gives CDR1 SQVTM, CDR2 ANQGSEA. The CDR3 spells CSVGVGTGTLGSNEKLFF. The CDR3 DNA follows: TGCAGCGTTGGCGTCGGGACAGGCACCCTCGGGTCTAATGAAAAACTGTTTTTT.

The chain links TRBV7-2 to TRBJ2-1, with 10 bases lining up with TRBD2. CDR3 length: 17 amino acids. Trimming removed 4 bases from V and 2 bases from J; junction bases left unmatched: 8. CDR1 is SGHTA, CDR2 FQGNSA, per germline. The CDR3 sequence: CASSSLAGAGPYNEQFF. The CDR3 coding sequence is TGTGCCAGCAGCTCTCTAGCGGGAGCGGGCCCCTACAATGAGCAGTTCTTC.

The chain carries TRBV9 and TRBJ1-1, with D possibly being TRBD1 (5 bases). Germline assignment: CDR1 SGDLS and CDR2 YYNGEE. Trimming shortened V by 0 bases and J by 0 bases, and 6 bases separated the two germline ends. The CDR3 loop spans 14 amino acids. The CDR3 protein is CASSVGGVNTEAFF. CDR3 nucleotide sequence: TGTGCCAGCAGCGTAGGGGGGGTGAACACTGAAGCTTTCTTT.

The chain is built from TRBV6-4 and TRBJ2-1, with D possibly being TRBD1 or TRBD2 (5 bases each). Germline values: CDR1 MRHNA, CDR2 SNTAGT. CDR3 size: 15 residues. Trimming shortened V by 5 bases and J by 8 bases, and 19 bases separated the two germline ends. DNA of the CDR3: TGTGCCAGCAGTTCCGAGGGGTTGCCGGGGTATGAGCAGTTCTTC. Protein sequence: CASSSEGLPGYEQFF.

The rearrangement uses TRBV6-4 and TRBJ1-5; D gene ambiguous. V was clipped by 1 base and J by 4 bases, with 17 bases between them. The CDR3 is 17 residues long. The germline gives CDR1 MRHNA, CDR2 SNTAGT. In DNA, the CDR3 is TGTGCCAGCAGTGACTTAATAGCTGGGCGGCAGAATCAGCCCCAGCATTTT. Translated, it gives CASSDLIAGRQNQPQHF.

This clone showed up just once. J is TRBJ2-2 and V is TRBV12-2; the D call in the table, TRBD2, was not verified against the DNA. TRBV12-2 is assigned pseudogene status. CDR3 size: 16 residues. In DNA form, the CDR3 reads TGTGCAAGTCGCTTAGCTCGGGTGGAGAACACCGGGGAGCTGTTTTTT. Its protein is CASRLARVENTGELFF.

The chain couples TRBV20-1 to TRBJ2-7; 7 bases map to TRBD2. The germline V gene has CDR1 DFQATT and CDR2 SNEGSKA (reference sequence). The CDR3 runs 14 residues. V was clipped by 3 bases and J by 7 bases; unmatched bases: 12. The CDR3 coding sequence is TGCAGTGCTAGTAGTCGCTCCCTAGCGGCAGAGCAGTACTTC. This codes for CSASSRSLAAEQYF.

V and J are TRBV28 and TRBJ1-5; a possible D gene is TRBD1 (6 bases). Trimming stripped 4 bases from V and 0 bases from J, with 10 bases between. Germline CDR1 is MDHEN and CDR2 is SYDVKM. The CDR3 runs to 15 residues. CDR3 residues: CASSSGEVSNQPQHF. Written as DNA, the CDR3 is TGTGCCAGCAGTTCAGGGGAGGTTAGCAATCAGCCCCAGCATTTT.

The sample holds one count of this clone. The rearrangement links TRBV7-9 to TRBJ1-3, with D unresolved. Per germline, CDR1 SEHNR and CDR2 FQNEAQ (reference sequence). V lost 2 bases to trimming and J lost 2 bases, with 10 bases between them. The CDR3 totals 15 residues. The DNA for the CDR3 is TGTGCCAGCAGCTTATCCGGACGTACTGGAAACACCATATATTTT. This translates into CASSLSGRTGNTIYF.

The chain employs TRBV7-9 and TRBJ1-3, with a possible D match to TRBD1 (6 bases). Looked up from germline, CDR1 is SEHNR and CDR2 is FQNEAQ (reference sequence). Trimming stripped 6 bases from V and 0 bases from J, with 18 bases between. CDR3 length equals 17 residues. As DNA, the CDR3 is TGTGCCAGCAGTTCACCGATACAGGGTTTCTCTGGAAACACCATATATTTT. Translation: CASSSPIQGFSGNTIYF.

The chain employs TRBV6-5 and TRBJ1-1; 7 nucleotides agree with TRBD1. The CDR3 spans 14 residues. With V trimmed by 8 bases and J by 0 bases, 6 bases remained unmatched. The germline CDR1 and CDR2 sequences are MNHEY and SVGAGI. The CDR3 is CASQTGFMNTEAFF. The CDR3 DNA sequence: TGTGCCAGCCAGACAGGGTTCATGAACACTGAAGCTTTCTTT.

The gene calls are TRBV24-1 and TRBJ2-1, with 10 bases fitting TRBD2. From germline, CDR1 is KGHDR and CDR2 SFDVKD. V lost 2 bases to trimming and J lost 4 bases; unmatched junction nucleotides: 4. The CDR3 extends over 16 amino acids. CDR3 nucleotide sequence: TGTGCCACCAGTGATTATCCTAGCGGGAGTTACAATGAGCAGTTCTTC. Encoded protein: CATSDYPSGSYNEQFF.

This CDR3 reads CASSPKLDTEAFF. CDR3 nucleotide sequence: TGTGCCAGCTCACCAAAACTCGACACTGAAGCTTTCTTT. The chain couples TRBV18 to TRBJ1-1; D gene ambiguous. V lost 2 bases and J lost 3, with 7 bases in between. Germline-derived CDR1 and CDR2 are KGHSH and LQKENI. This CDR3 has 13 residues. Combining the CDR3 with reference TRBV18 and TRBJ1-1 gives the whole variable domain NAGVMQNPRHLVRRRGQEARLRCSPMKGHSHVYWYRQLPEEGLKFMVYLQKENIIDESGMPKERFSAEFPKEGPSILRIQQVVRGDSAAYFCASSPKLDTEAFFGQGTRLTVV.

The chain is built from TRBV5-5 and TRBJ2-7, with 11 bases identical to TRBD1. This CDR3 region has 16 residues. Unmatched junction bases numbered 8, after V lost 4 bases and J lost 2 bases. CDR1 and CDR2 from the germline V gene are SGHKS and YYEKEE (reference sequence). The CDR3 sequence: CASSLGRGQGAYEQYF. The CDR3 coding sequence is TGTGCCAGCAGCCTGGGGAGGGGACAGGGGGCCTACGAGCAGTACTTC.

V and J are TRBV3-1 (or the pseudogene TRBV3-2) and TRBJ2-2, with TRBD2 identical over 9 bases. The length of the CDR3 is 17 residues. CDR1 and CDR2 from the germline V gene are LGHDT and YNNKEL (reference sequence). Germline trimming cut 2 bases from V and 8 bases from J; bases unmatched to any gene: 12. CDR3 nucleotide sequence: TGTGCCAGCAGCCAACAGTGGGTAGCGGGAGAATTGGGGGAGCTGTTTTTT. It specifies CASSQQWVAGELGELFF.

The V call is TRBV7-8, the J call TRBJ1-2; 8 positions match TRBD1. V dropped 5 bases and J dropped 5; count of bases not matched to a gene: 10. The length of the CDR3 is 15 residues. Germline values: CDR1 SGHVS, CDR2 FQNEAQ. The CDR3, as DNA: TGTGCCAGCAGCGCGAACAGGGGGGCTTTGTATGGCTACACCTTC. It specifies CASSANRGALYGYTF.

The CDR3 nucleotides are TGTGCCAGTAACCCTGGGGCAGTAGGAGGCTACACCTTC. Protein sequence: CASNPGAVGGYTF. The chain carries TRBV19 and TRBJ1-2; D may be TRBD1 (5 bases). This CDR3 has 13 residues. The germline V gene has CDR1 LNHDA and CDR2 SQIVND (reference sequence). Between the trimmed V and J ends, which lost 7 bases and 8 bases, there was a span of 17 bases.

The V call is TRBV6-2 or TRBV6-3, the J call TRBJ2-3; TRBD2 agrees at 12 bases. CDR3 length: 15 amino acids. Germline V gives CDR1 MNHEY, CDR2 SVGEGT. V shed 4 bases, J shed 3 bases, and the junction held 2 bases outside the gene matches. In DNA, the CDR3 is TGTGCCAGCAGTTCCACTAGCGGGAGGACAGATACGCAGTATTTT. Encoded protein: CASSSTSGRTDTQYF.

The chain couples TRBV24-1 to TRBJ2-3, with a tentative D call TRBD1 (5 bases). This CDR3 is 12 amino acids long. Trimming stripped 10 bases from V and 6 bases from J, with 13 bases between. Germline V gene lookup returns CDR1 KGHDR and CDR2 SFDVKD. CDR3 protein: CATGSGPDTQYF. The CDR3 region has the DNA TGTGCCACAGGTTCAGGGCCGGATACGCAGTATTTT.

The chain has TRBV28 and TRBJ2-2, with D possibly TRBD2 on 7 matching bases. The CDR3 has 13 amino acids. In germline, CDR1 is MDHEN, CDR2 SYDVKM. With 11 bases removed from V and 0 bases from J, the gap between germline ends came to 10 bases. This CDR3 reads CALGGPNTGELFF. The CDR3 DNA follows: TGTGCCCTGGGGGGGCCGAACACCGGGGAGCTGTTTTTT.